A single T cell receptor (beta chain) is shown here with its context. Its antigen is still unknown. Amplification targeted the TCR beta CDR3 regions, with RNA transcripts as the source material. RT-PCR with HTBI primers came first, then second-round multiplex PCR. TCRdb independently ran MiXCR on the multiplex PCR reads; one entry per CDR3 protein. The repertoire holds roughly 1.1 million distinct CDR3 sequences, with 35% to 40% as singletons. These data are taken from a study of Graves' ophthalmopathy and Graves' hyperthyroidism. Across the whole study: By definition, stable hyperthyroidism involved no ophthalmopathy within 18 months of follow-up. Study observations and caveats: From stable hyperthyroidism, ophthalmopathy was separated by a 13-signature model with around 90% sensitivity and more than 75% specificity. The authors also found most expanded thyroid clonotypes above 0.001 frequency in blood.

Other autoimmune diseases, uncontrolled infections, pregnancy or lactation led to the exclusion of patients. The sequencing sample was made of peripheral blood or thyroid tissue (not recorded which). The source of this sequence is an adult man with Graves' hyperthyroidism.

The CDR3 spells CASSYDLLSGELFF. As DNA, the CDR3 is TGTGCCAGCAGTTATGACTTGTTATCCGGGGAGCTGTTTTTT. V and J are TRBV6-2 or TRBV6-3 and TRBJ2-2; D remains unclear. This CDR3 has 14 amino acids. The V and J ends lost 3 bases and 6 bases respectively, with 11 bases between them. Germline lookup yields CDR1 MNHEY and CDR2 SVGEGT.